The 9 T cell receptor beta chains in this list originate from one sample, sequenced in a study of blood T cells in healthy people across ages. Primers used in a second PCR of about 6 to 11 cycles were a sample-barcoded 5' primer and a J-beta primer mix. TCRdb reprocessed the 5' RACE reads with MiXCR, giving one entry per CDR3 protein. The profile covers hundreds of thousands of distinct CDR3 sequences, with 56% appearing a single time and around 24% taken by the ten largest. Material: blood. The receptors come from a man aged 35-49 years in good health.

V usage is TRBV28 and J usage is TRBJ1-2; no definite D call. V dropped 6 bases and J dropped 6 bases, with 17 bases sitting between them. The CDR3 spans 14 residues. Germline V gene data show CDR1 as MDHEN and CDR2 as SYDVKM. Here the CDR3 reads CASRRTGMKNGYTF. In DNA, the CDR3 is TGTGCCAGCAGGAGAACGGGGATGAAGAATGGCTACACCTTC.

The chain carries TRBV11-2 and TRBJ1-6, with 9 bases lining up with TRBD1. The V segment lost 4 bases and the J segment 1 base; nucleotides outside the gene matches: 5. CDR1 is SGHAT, CDR2 FQNNGV, per germline. CDR3 size: 17 residues. The CDR3 nucleotides read TGTGCCAGCAGCTCCAGGACAGGGGCATCCTATAATTCACCCCTCCACTTT. Its protein product is CASSSRTGASYNSPLHF.

A few counts support this clonotype. The chain uses TRBV29-1 and TRBJ2-2, with D unclear. V lost 2 bases and J lost 2, with 9 bases in between. CDR1 is SQVTM and CDR2 is ANQGSEA in the germline V gene. The CDR3 has 14 amino acids. CDR3 sequence (DNA): TGCAGCGTTGAAAAAGGAAGAAACACCGGGGAGCTGTTTTTT. Protein: CSVEKGRNTGELFF.

This rearrangement joins TRBV7-2 to TRBJ2-1, with 7 bases aligning to TRBD1. Per the germline V gene, CDR1 is SGHTA and CDR2 is FQGNSA. V lost 0 bases, J lost 3 bases, and 2 bases stayed unmatched. The CDR3 is 15 residues long. The CDR3 sequence: CASSLAGQVYNEQFF. CDR3 in DNA: TGTGCCAGCAGCTTAGCCGGACAGGTCTACAATGAGCAGTTCTTC.

This sequence joins TRBV20-1 and TRBJ2-3; weak D call: TRBD1 (6 bases). Germline CDR1 DFQATT, CDR2 SNEGSKA (reference sequence). The CDR3 spans 13 residues. The ends were cut back, 3 bases at V and 2 bases at J, with 9 bases in the middle. DNA of the CDR3: TGCAGTGCTAGGGACAGAGACACAGATACGCAGTATTTT. Its translation: CSARDRDTDTQYF.

The CDR3 nucleotides are TGCGCCAGCAGCCAAGATCACAGCAGGGGGCAAAGGTACAATGAGCAGTTCTTC. This codes for CASSQDHSRGQRYNEQFF. This chain joins TRBV4-1 and TRBJ2-1, with TRBD1 identical over 8 bases. Looked up from germline, CDR1 is MGHRA and CDR2 is YSYEKL. The V and J ends lost 0 bases and 4 bases, in that order; junction bases with no gene match: 11. The CDR3 has 18 amino acids.

This chain connects TRBV7-2 to TRBJ2-1, with 8 nucleotides matching TRBD2. V lost 5 bases and J lost 7; bases outside the gene matches: 7. This CDR3 comprises 14 residues. The germline CDR1 and CDR2 sequences are SGHTA and FQGNSA. In DNA, the CDR3 is TGTGCCAGCAGCGCGACGATAGCGGGGAATGAGCAGTTCTTC. Translation gives CASSATIAGNEQFF.

This clonotype came up once. The rearrangement uses TRBV9 and TRBJ1-6; 7 nucleotides align to TRBD1. CDR1 and CDR2 from the germline V gene are SGDLS and YYNGEE. The CDR3 spans 15 residues. V shed 1 base, J shed 5 bases, and the junction held 3 bases outside the gene matches. Written as DNA, the CDR3 is TGTGCCAGCAGCGTAACAGGGGTGGATAATTCACCCCTCCACTTT. This encodes CASSVTGVDNSPLHF. The full variable domain, rest sourced from reference TRBV9 and TRBJ1-6, is DSGVTQTPKHLITATGQRVTLRCSPRSGDLSVYWYQQSLDQGLQFLIQYYNGEERAKGNILERFSAQQFPDLHSELNLSSLELGDSALYFCASSVTGVDNSPLHFGNGTRLTVT.

The chain has TRBV28 and TRBJ1-2; 10 positions agree with TRBD1. The J segment lost 4 bases and the V segment lost 3 bases, leaving 11 bases of the junction unmatched. Germline CDR1 reads MDHEN; CDR2 reads SYDVKM. The CDR3 covers 17 residues. The CDR3 DNA is TGTGCCAGCAGTTTGCACAAAAACGGACAGGGGGGCTATGGCTACACCTTC. It specifies CASSLHKNGQGGYGYTF.